This T cell receptor (beta chain) was retrieved from a study of blood T cell repertoires in COVID-19. Grouping used clinical history reported by participants in a survey and questionnaire. Original processing methods: The authors estimated nucleated cell counts from reference gene primer amplification. The table came from immunoSEQ multiplex PCR; TCRdb's copy has only in-frame clones and leaves some out. The V and J calls and clone size were taken over from that table, and D and trimming were inferred from the DNA. This table has about 250,000 clones, 85% to 90% appearing once. Per the germline V gene, CDR1 is SGHRS and CDR2 is YFSETQ. V was pared by 5 bases and J by 5 bases, with 8 bases of the junction left unmatched. The CDR3 runs to 16 residues.

The material sequenced was PBMCs or T cells enriched from blood (not recorded which). The clonotype comes from a man aged 40-49 years who had recovered from COVID-19. The genes are TRBV5-1 and TRBJ2-2; 11 bases map to TRBD2. The CDR3 is CASRPLAGGGTGELFF. CDR3 nucleotide sequence: TGCGCCAGCAGACCGCTAGCGGGAGGTGGGACCGGGGAGCTGTTTTTT.